This T cell receptor beta chain was observed in a study of CD8+ T cells in alopecia areata. The CDR3 covers 14 residues. Trimming left V 0 bases short and J 4 bases short, with 9 bases between. The germline CDR1 and CDR2 sequences are MNHNY and SVGAGI (reference sequence). General study findings and limits: A large proportion of expanded lesional clones were detected persisting in scalp and blood during tofacitinib. Clarity of TCR sharing across patients fell short of that in mice, possibly HLA-related. Relative to normal scalp, lesional scalp, especially alopecia totalis/universalis, showed higher clonality.

Treatment of the sample: oral pan-JAK inhibitor, 5-10 mg twice daily. Sequencing relied on a cDNA template that was reverse transcribed from extracted RNA. Generated by immunoSEQ multiplex PCR, the TCRdb table keeps only in-frame clones and is missing some. The table records about 270,000 clones, 60% of them present only once. A few counts support this clone. The antigen is undetermined. The receptor was isolated from a human donor with alopecia areata. The chain links TRBV6-6 to TRBJ2-5; possibly TRBD1 or TRBD2 for D (6 bases each). The source material was CD4+ T cells sorted from blood, sampled at week 52, from a patient treated with tofacitinib. The CDR3: CASSYSGGRETQYF. The CDR3 DNA reads TGTGCCAGCAGTTACTCTGGGGGGCGAGAGACCCAGTACTTC.